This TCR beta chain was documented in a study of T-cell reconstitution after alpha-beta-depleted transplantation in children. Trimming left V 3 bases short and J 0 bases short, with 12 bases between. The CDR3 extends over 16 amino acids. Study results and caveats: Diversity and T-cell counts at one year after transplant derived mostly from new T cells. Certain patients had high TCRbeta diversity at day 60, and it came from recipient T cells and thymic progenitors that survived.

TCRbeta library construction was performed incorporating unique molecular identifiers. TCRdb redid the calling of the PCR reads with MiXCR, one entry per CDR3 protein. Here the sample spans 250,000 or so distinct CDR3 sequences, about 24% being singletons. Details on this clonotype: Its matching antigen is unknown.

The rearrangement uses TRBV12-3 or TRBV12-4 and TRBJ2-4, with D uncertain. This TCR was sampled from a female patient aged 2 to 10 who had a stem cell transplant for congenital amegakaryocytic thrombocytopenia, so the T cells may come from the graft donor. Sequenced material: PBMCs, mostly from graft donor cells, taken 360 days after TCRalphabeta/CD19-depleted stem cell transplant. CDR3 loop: CASSFRRELAKNIQYF. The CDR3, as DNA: TGTGCCAGCAGTTTCCGTCGAGAGCTAGCCAAAAACATTCAGTACTTC.